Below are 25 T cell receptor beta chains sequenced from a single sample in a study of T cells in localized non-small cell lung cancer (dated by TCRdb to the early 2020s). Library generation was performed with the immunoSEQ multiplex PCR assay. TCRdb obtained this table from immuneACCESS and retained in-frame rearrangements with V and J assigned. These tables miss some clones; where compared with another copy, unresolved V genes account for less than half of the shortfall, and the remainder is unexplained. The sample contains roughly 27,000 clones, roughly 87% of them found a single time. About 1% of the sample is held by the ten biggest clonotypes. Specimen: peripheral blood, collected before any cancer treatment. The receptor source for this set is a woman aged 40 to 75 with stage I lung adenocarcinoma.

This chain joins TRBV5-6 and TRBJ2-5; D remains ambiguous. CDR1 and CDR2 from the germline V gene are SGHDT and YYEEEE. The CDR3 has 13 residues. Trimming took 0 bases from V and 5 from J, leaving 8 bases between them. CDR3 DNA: TGTGCCAGCAGCTTGGTTGGGCACGAGACCCAGTACTTC. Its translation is CASSLVGHETQYF. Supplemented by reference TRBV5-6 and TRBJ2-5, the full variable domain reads DAGVTQSPTHLIKTRGQQVTLRCSPKSGHDTVSWYQQALGQGPQFIFQYYEEEERQRGNFPDRFSGHQFPNYSSELNVNALLLGDSALYLCASSLVGHETQYFGPGTRLLVL.

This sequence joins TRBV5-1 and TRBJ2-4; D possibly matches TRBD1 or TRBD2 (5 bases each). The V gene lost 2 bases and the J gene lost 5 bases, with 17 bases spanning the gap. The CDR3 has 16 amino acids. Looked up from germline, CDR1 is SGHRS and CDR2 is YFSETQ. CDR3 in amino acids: CASSFLPGSRQNIQYF. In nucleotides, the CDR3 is TGCGCCAGCAGCTTTTTACCAGGGAGTCGCCAAAACATTCAGTACTTC.

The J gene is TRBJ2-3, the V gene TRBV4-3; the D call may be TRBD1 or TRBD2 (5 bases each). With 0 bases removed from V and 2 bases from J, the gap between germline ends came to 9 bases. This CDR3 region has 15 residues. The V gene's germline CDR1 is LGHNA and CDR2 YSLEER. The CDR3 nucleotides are TGCGCCAGCAGCCAAGATCCCGGGACCACAGATACGCAGTATTTT. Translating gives CASSQDPGTTDTQYF.

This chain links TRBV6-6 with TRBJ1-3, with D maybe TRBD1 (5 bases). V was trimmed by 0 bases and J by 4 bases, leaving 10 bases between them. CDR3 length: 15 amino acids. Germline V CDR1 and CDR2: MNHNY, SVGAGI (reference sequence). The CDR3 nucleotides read TGTGCCAGCAGTTACTCAGGGGCTAGGGGAAACACCATATATTTT. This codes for CASSYSGARGNTIYF.

The CDR3 spells CASSKASGRYEQYF. DNA of the CDR3: TGTGCCAGTAGTAAGGCTAGCGGGAGATACGAGCAGTACTTC. The J gene is TRBJ2-7, the V gene TRBV19, with 10 nucleotides matching TRBD2. Germline CDR1 reads LNHDA; CDR2 reads SQIVND (reference sequence). The CDR3 loop spans 14 amino acids. The ends lost 4 bases at V and 4 bases at J; junction bases unmatched: 4.

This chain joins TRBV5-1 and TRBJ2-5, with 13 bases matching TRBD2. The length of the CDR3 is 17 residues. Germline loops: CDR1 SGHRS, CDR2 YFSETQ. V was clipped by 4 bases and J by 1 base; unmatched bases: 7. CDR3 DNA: TGCGCCAGCAGCCGGGGACTAGCGGGGAGGATCCAAGAGACCCAGTACTTC. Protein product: CASSRGLAGRIQETQYF.

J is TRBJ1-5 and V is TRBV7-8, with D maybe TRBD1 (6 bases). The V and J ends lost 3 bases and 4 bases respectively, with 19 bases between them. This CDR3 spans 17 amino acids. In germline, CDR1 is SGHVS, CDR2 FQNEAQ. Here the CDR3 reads CASSFGTGQKMNQPQHF. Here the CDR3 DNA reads TGTGCCAGCAGCTTTGGTACCGGACAGAAGATGAATCAGCCCCAGCATTTT.

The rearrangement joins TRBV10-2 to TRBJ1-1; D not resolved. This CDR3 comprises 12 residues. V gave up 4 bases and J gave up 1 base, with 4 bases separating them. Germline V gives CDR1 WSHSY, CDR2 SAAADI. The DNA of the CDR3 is TGCGCCAGCAGTGCAAGGAACACTGAAGCTTTCTTT. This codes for CASSARNTEAFF.

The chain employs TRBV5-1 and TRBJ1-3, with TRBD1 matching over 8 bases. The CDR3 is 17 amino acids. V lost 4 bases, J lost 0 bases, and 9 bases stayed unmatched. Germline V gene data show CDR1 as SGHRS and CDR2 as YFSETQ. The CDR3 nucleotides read TGCGCCAGCAGCCCTCGAAGACAGGGGAGCTCTGGAAACACCATATATTTT. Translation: CASSPRRQGSSGNTIYF.

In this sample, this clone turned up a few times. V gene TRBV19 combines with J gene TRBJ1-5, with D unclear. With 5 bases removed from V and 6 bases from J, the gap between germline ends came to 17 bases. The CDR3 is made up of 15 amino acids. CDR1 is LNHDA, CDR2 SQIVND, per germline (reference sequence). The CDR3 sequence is CASSQIPGRGQPQHF. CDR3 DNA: TGTGCCAGTAGTCAAATACCCGGCAGAGGTCAGCCCCAGCATTTT.

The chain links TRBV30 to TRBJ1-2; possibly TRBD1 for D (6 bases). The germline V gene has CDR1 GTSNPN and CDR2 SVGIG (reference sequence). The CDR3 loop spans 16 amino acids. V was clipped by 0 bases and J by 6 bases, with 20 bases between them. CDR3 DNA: TGTGCCTGGAGTGTTGATAGTAGATTACAGGGACATGGCTACACCTTC. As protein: CAWSVDSRLQGHGYTF.

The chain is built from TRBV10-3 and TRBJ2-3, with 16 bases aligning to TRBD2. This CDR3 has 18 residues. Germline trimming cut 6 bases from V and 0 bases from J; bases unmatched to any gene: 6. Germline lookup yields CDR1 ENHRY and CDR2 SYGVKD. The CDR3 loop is CAIRPGLAGGPSTDTQYF. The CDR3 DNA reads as TGTGCCATCAGGCCGGGACTAGCGGGGGGGCCTAGCACAGATACGCAGTATTTT.

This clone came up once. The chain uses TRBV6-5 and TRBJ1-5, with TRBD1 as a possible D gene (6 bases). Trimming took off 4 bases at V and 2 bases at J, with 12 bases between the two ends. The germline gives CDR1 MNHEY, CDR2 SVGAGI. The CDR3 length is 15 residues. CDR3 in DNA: TGTGCCAGCAGTTCTACAGGGAGGGGCAATCAGCCCCAGCATTTT. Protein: CASSSTGRGNQPQHF.

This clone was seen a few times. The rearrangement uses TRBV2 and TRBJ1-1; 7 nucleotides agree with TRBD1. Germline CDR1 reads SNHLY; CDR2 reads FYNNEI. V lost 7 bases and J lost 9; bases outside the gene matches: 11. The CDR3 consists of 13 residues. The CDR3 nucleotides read TGTGCCAGCACTCCCGACAGGGCCACCAAAGCTTTCTTT. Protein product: CASTPDRATKAFF.

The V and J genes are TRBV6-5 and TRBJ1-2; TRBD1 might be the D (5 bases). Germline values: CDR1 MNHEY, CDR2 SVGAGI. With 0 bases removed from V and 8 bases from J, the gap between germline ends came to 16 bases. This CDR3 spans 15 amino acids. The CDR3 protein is CASSYSRTGHGGYTF. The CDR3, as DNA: TGTGCCAGCAGTTACTCGAGAACAGGACACGGGGGCTACACCTTC.

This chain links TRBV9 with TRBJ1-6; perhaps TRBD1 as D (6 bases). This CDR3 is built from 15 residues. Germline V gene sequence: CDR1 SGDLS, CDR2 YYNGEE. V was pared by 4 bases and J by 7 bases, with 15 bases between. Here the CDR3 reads CASSSRGQMNSPLHF. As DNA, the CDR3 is TGTGCCAGCAGCTCCAGAGGACAGATGAATTCACCCCTCCACTTT.

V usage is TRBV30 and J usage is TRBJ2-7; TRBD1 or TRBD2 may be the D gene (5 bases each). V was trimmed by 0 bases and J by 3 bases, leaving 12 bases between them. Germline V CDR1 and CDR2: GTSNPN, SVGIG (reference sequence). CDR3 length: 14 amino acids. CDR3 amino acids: CAWSVGTDYYEQYF. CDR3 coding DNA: TGTGCCTGGAGTGTCGGGACCGATTACTACGAGCAGTACTTC.

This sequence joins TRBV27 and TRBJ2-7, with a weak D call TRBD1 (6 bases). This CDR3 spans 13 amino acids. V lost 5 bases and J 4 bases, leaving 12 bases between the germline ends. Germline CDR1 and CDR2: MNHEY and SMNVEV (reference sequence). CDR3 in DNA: TGTGCCAGCAGTAGGACAGAGAGATACGAGCAGTACTTC. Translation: CASSRTERYEQYF.

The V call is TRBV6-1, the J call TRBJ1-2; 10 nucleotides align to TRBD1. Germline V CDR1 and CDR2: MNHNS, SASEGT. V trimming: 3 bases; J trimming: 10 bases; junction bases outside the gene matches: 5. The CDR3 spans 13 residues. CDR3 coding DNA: TGTGCCAGCAGTGACGGGACAGGGGTTTACTACACCTTC. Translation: CASSDGTGVYYTF.

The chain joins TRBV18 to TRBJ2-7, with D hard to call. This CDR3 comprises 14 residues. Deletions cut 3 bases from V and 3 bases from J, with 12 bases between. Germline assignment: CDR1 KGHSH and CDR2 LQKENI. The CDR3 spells CASSPAQRNYEQYF. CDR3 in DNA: TGTGCCAGCTCACCGGCACAGAGAAACTACGAGCAGTACTTC. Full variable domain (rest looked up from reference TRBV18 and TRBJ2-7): NAGVMQNPRHLVRRRGQEARLRCSPMKGHSHVYWYRQLPEEGLKFMVYLQKENIIDESGMPKERFSAEFPKEGPSILRIQQVVRGDSAAYFCASSPAQRNYEQYFGPGTRLTVT.

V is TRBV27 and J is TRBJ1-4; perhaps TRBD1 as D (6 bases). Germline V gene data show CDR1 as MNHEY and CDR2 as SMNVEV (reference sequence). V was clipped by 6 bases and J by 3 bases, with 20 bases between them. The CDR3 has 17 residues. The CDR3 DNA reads TGTGCCAGCAGGGGCTTAGGGGCGGGGGCAGCTAATGAAAAACTGTTTTTT. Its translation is CASRGLGAGAANEKLFF.

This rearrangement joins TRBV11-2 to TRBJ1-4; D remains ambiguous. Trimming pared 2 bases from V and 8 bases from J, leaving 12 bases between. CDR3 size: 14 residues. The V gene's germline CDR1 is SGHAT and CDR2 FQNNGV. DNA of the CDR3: TGTGCCAGCAGCTTATTTCAGGCCCGGGAAAAACTGTTTTTT. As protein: CASSLFQAREKLFF.

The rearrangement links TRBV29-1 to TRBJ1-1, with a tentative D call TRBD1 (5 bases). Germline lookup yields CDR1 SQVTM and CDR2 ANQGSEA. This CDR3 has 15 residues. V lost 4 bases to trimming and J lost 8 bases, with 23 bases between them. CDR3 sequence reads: CSVGEGNRRSTEAFF. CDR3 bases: TGCAGCGTTGGAGAAGGTAACAGGCGTAGTACCGAAGCTTTCTTT.

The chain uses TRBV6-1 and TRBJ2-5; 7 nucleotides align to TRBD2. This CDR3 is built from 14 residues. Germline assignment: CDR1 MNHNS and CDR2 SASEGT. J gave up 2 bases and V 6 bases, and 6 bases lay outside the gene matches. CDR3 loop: CASSESGAQETQYF. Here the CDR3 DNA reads TGTGCCAGCAGCGAGAGCGGGGCGCAAGAGACCCAGTACTTC.

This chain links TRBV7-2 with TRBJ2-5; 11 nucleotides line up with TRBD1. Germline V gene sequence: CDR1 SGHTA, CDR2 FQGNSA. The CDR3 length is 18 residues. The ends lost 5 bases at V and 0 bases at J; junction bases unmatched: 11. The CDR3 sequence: CASSQRTGGPPYQETQYF. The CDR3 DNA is TGTGCCAGCAGCCAAAGGACAGGGGGCCCCCCGTACCAAGAGACCCAGTACTTC.